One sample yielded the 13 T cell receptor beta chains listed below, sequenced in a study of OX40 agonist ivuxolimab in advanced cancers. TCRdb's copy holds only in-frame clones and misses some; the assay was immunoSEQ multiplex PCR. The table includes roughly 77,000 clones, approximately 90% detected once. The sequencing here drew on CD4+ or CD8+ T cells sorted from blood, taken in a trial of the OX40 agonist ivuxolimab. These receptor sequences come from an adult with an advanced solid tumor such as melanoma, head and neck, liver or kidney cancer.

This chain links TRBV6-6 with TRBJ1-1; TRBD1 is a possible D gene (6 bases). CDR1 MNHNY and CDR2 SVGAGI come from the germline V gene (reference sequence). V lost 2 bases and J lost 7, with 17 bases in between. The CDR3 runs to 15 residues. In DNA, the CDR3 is TGTGCCAGCAGTTACGGGAGGGACCGAGGGGGTGAAGCTTTCTTT. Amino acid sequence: CASSYGRDRGGEAFF.

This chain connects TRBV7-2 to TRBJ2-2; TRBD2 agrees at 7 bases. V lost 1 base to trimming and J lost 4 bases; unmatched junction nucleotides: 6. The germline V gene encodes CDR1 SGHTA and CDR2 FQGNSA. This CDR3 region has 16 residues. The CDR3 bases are TGTGCCAGCAGCTTAGGGGGCGGGAGAGCCACCGGGGAGCTGTTTTTT. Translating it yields CASSLGGGRATGELFF.

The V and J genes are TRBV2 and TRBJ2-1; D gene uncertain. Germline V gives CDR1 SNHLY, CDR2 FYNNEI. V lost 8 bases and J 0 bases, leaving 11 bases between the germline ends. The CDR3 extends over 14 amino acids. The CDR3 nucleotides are TGTGCCAGCGGTACTCGCCGCTCCTACAATGAGCAGTTCTTC. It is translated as CASGTRRSYNEQFF. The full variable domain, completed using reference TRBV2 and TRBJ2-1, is EPEVTQTPSHQVTQMGQEVILRCVPISNHLYFYWYRQILGQKVEFLVSFYNNEISEKSEIFDDQFSVERPDGSNFTLKIRSTKLEDSAMYFCASGTRRSYNEQFFGPGTRLTVL.

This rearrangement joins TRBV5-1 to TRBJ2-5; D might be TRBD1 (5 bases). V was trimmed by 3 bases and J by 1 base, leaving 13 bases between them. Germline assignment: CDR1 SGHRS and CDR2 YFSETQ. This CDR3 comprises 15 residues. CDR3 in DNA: TGCGCCAGCAGCTGGAAGGGGTCCCTCCAAGAGACCCAGTACTTC. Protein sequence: CASSWKGSLQETQYF. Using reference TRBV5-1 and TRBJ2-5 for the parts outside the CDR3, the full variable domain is KAGVTQTPRYLIKTRGQQVTLSCSPISGHRSVSWYQQTPGQGLQFLFEYFSETQRNKGNFPGRFSGRQFSNSRSEMNVSTLELGDSALYLCASSWKGSLQETQYFGPGTRLLVL.

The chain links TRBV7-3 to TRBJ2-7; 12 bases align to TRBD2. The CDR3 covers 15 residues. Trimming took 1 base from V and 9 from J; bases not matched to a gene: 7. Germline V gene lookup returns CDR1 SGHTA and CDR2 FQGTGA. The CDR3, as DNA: TGTGCCAGCAGCTTAAGGACTAGCGGGGCTTTGGGGCAGTACTTC. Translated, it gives CASSLRTSGALGQYF.

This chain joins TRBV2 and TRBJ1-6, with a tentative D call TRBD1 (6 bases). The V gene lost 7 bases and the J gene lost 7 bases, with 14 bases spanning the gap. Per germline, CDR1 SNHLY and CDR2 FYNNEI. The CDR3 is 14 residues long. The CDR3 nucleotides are TGTGCCAGCATTAACAGGGAAGGGAATTCACCCCTCCACTTT. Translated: CASINREGNSPLHF.

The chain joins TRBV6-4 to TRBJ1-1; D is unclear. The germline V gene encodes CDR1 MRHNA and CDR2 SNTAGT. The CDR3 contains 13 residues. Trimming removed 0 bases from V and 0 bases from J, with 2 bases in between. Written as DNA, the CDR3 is TGTGCCAGCAGTGACTCATTGAACACTGAAGCTTTCTTT. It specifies CASSDSLNTEAFF.

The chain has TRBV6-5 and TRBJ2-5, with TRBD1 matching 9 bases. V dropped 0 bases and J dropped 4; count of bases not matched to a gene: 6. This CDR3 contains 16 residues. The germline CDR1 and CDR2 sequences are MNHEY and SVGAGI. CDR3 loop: CASSYSRTGVLETQYF. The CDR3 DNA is TGTGCCAGCAGTTACTCCCGGACAGGGGTCTTAGAGACCCAGTACTTC.

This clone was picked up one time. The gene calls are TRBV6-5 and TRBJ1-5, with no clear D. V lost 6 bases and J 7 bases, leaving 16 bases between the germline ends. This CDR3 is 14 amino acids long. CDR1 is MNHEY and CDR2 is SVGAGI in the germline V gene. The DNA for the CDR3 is TGTGCCAGCAGGCCGCGAGGAGGTTACCAGCCCCAGCATTTT. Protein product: CASRPRGGYQPQHF.

The CDR3 bases are TGTGCCAGCAGCCTTCTACGGGCCAACGTCCTGACTTTC. It encodes CASSLLRANVLTF. This chain uses TRBV11-1 with TRBJ2-6, with D unresolved. Trimming stripped 5 bases from V and 5 bases from J, with 7 bases between. This CDR3 spans 13 amino acids. Germline V gives CDR1 SGHAT, CDR2 FQDESV (reference sequence).

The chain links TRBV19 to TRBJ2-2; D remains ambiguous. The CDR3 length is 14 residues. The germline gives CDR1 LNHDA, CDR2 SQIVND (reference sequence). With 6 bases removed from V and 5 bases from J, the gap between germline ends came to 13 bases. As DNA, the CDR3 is TGTGCCAGTAGACCCCCCAGACGAACCGGGGAGCTGTTTTTT. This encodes CASRPPRRTGELFF.

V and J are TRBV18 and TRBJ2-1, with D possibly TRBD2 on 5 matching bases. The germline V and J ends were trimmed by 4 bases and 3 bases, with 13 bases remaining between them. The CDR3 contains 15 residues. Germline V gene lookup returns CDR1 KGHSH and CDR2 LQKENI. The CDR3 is CASSLSGISYNEQFF. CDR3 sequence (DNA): TGTGCCAGCTCACTTTCCGGGATAAGCTACAATGAGCAGTTCTTC.

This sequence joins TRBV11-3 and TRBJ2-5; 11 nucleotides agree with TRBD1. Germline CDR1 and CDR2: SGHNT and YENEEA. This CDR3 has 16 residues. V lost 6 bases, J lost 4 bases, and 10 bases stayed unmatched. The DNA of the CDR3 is TGTGCCAGCAGGATTCGGACAGGGGGCGCGTTAGAGACCCAGTACTTC. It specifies CASRIRTGGALETQYF.